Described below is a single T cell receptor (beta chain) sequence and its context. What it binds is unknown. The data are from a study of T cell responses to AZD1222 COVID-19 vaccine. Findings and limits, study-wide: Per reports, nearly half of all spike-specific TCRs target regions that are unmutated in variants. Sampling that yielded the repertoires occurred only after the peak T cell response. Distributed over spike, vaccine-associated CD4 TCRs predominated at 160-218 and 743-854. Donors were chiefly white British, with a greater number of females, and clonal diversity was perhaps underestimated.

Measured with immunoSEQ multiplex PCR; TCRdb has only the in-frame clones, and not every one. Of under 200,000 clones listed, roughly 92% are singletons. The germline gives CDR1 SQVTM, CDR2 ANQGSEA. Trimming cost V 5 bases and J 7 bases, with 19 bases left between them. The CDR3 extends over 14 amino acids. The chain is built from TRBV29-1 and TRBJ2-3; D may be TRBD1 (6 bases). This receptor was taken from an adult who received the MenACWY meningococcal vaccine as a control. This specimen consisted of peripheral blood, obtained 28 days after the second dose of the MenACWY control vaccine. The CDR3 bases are TGCAGCGTTAGACAGGCCCCCGCGTTGTATACGCAGTATTTT. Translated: CSVRQAPALYTQYF.